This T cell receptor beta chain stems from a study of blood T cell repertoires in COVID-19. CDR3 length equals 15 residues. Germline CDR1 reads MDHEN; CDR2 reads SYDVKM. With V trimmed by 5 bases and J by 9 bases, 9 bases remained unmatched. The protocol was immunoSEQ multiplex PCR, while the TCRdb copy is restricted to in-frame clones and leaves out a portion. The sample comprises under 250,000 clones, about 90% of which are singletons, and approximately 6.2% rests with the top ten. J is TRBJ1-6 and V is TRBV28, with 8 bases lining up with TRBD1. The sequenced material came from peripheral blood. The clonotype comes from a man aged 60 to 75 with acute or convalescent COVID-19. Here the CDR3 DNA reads TGTGCCAGCAGTCACCGCAGTGACAGGGGTTCACCCCTCCACTTT. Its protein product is CASSHRSDRGSPLHF. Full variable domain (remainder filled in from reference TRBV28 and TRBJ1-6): DVKVTQSSRYLVKRTGEKVFLECVQDMDHENMFWYRQDPGLGLRLIYFSYDVKMKEKGDIPEGYSVSREKKERFSLILESASTNQTSMYLCASSHRSDRGSPLHFGNGTRLTVT.